The clone carrying this TCR beta chain was seen repeatedly, ten times or more. Antigen unknown. Researchers made TCR beta libraries by using iRepertoire HTBI primers and running Arm-PCR on CDR3 regions. MiXCR was run by TCRdb on the multiplex PCR reads, yielding one entry per CDR3 protein. The sample includes about 430,000 distinct CDR3 sequences, 15% seen only once; the top ten take approximately 7.8%. The sample belongs to a study of regulatory T cells in long-lasting Graves disease. General observations from the study: The study found persistent patients shared more public clonotypes (more than 2,500) than new patients (about 1,000).

Germline CDR1 SGHRS, CDR2 YFSETQ. V was trimmed by 6 bases and J by 2 bases, leaving 18 bases between them. The CDR3 is made up of 16 amino acids. The time point here: newly diagnosed GD, antithyroid drugs for less than 3 months. PBMC RNA was the source of the TCR library. These data were also filed under a second study, of T cells in Graves' hyperthyroidism and ophthalmopathy. This second study notes: A set of HTBI primers served as the primers for a first-round RT-PCR of the TCR CDR3. Patients with ophthalmopathy were separated from those with stable hyperthyroidism by a 13 V-J model. Before onset, by a median of around six months, the model predicted ophthalmopathy.

This specimen consisted of peripheral blood mononuclear cells (PBMCs), obtained at new diagnosis, from a patient treated with antithyroid drugs. This rearrangement joins TRBV5-1 to TRBJ2-1; weak D call: TRBD2 (6 bases). The sequence was collected from a middle-aged woman with Graves disease. The CDR3 region has the DNA TGCGCCAGCACATTTAGAGCGGGTCTAACCTACAATGAGCAGTTCTTC. Its protein is CASTFRAGLTYNEQFF. The whole variable domain, filled in from reference TRBV5-1 and TRBJ2-1, reads KAGVTQTPRYLIKTRGQQVTLSCSPISGHRSVSWYQQTPGQGLQFLFEYFSETQRNKGNFPGRFSGRQFSNSRSEMNVSTLELGDSALYLCASTFRAGLTYNEQFFGPGTRLTVL.